The clone carrying this T cell receptor beta chain was seen only a few times. Its antigen is still unknown. The record originates from a study of CD8 T cells in ankylosing spondylitis. Per the germline V gene, CDR1 is SGDLS and CDR2 is YYNGEE. V gave up 2 bases and J gave up 6 bases; unmatched junction bases: 4. The CDR3 is 14 amino acids. TCR beta libraries were made by quantitative 5'-RACE with molecular barcodes. TCRdb itself ran the 5' RACE reads through MiXCR, one entry per CDR3 protein. Of 200,000 to 250,000 distinct CDR3 sequences in the sample, roughly 25% were seen once. Notes on the study in general: Ankylosing spondylitis blood seemed to carry a telltale TCR beta motif made of under 10 highly homologous variants. A CD8+ phenotype characterized the disease-linked clones, which were relatively rare in peripheral blood. The clones that were linked to disease were reported to be significantly enriched in matched synovial fluid samples from ankylosing spondylitis patients.

The sequenced sample was blood, either unsorted or a sorted T cell fraction (not recorded which). The V gene is TRBV9, the J gene TRBJ2-1; 8 positions match TRBD2. The TCR was taken from a male donor with ankylosing spondylitis or in good health (not recorded which). CDR3 region: CASSVTGGRNEQFF. Here the CDR3 DNA reads TGTGCCAGCAGCGTCACGGGAGGGCGCAATGAGCAGTTCTTC.